Each of the 22 T cell receptor beta chains below was sequenced from the same sample in a study of T cell changes during pregnancy in multiple sclerosis. Clones were read by immunoSEQ multiplex PCR, and TCRdb kept only the in-frame ones, dropping some. The table records roughly 50,000 clones, around nine tenths of them present only once. Source: CD4+ T cells from peripheral blood mononuclear cells, taken after pregnancy. These receptor sequences come from a female donor with multiple sclerosis, enrolled in a pregnancy study.

The V and J genes are TRBV12-5 and TRBJ2-3; 7 nucleotides line up with TRBD2. J was trimmed by 2 bases and V by 0 bases; bases with no gene match: 5. In germline, CDR1 is LGHNT, CDR2 FRNRAP. This CDR3 region has 16 residues. The CDR3 coding sequence is TGTGCTAGTGGTTTGGTACTGCAGCGGGACACAGATACGCAGTATTTT. This codes for CASGLVLQRDTDTQYF.

V usage is TRBV6-5 and J usage is TRBJ1-1, with D tentatively TRBD1 (5 bases). Trimming shortened V by 3 bases and J by 1 base, and 6 bases separated the two germline ends. Germline assignment: CDR1 MNHEY and CDR2 SVGAGI. The CDR3 extends over 13 amino acids. The CDR3 DNA is TGTGCCAGCAGTTATCAGGGGAACACTGAAGCTTTCTTT. It translates to CASSYQGNTEAFF.

This sequence joins TRBV14 and TRBJ2-1; 12 bases are a match to TRBD2. The CDR3 runs 18 residues. V lost 5 bases, J lost 6 bases, and 14 bases stayed unmatched. The V gene's germline CDR1 is SGHDN and CDR2 FVKESK. CDR3: CASSELGLAGFRSNEQFF. In DNA form, the CDR3 reads TGTGCCAGCAGCGAACTAGGACTAGCGGGATTCCGAAGCAATGAGCAGTTCTTC.

The chain employs TRBV2 and TRBJ2-3; D is unclear. Germline CDR1 is SNHLY and CDR2 is FYNNEI. CDR3 length: 15 amino acids. With 3 bases removed from V and 1 base from J, the gap between germline ends came to 11 bases. The CDR3 sequence: CASSDSLKGTDTQYF. CDR3 sequence (DNA): TGTGCCAGCAGTGACTCACTAAAAGGCACAGATACGCAGTATTTT.

The genes are TRBV10-3 and TRBJ1-2; TRBD1 matches 7 bases. Germline lookup yields CDR1 ENHRY and CDR2 SYGVKD. V lost 7 bases, J lost 4 bases, and 3 bases stayed unmatched. This CDR3 contains 12 residues. The CDR3: CAIKGATYGYTF. In nucleotides, the CDR3 is TGTGCCATCAAGGGGGCTACCTATGGCTACACCTTC.

V is TRBV5-1 and J is TRBJ2-7, with D possibly TRBD2 on 5 matching bases. In germline, CDR1 is SGHRS, CDR2 YFSETQ. V shed 4 bases and J shed 5 bases, with 13 bases lying between them. This CDR3 is 13 amino acids long. CDR3 nucleotide sequence: TGCGCCAGCAGCAGAAGGAGCGGAGACGAGCAGTACTTC. Translating it yields CASSRRSGDEQYF.

About this clone itself: A junction end diverges from the germline sequence, so it may reflect a read error. The rearrangement uses TRBV7-2 and TRBJ2-7; 10 bases match TRBD1. Germline CDR1 is SGHTA and CDR2 is FQGNSA. CDR3 length: 14 residues. In DNA, the CDR3 is TGTGCCAGCAGCAATAGACAGGGGGCGCCCCGATATTCCTTC. This gives the protein CASSNRQGAPRYSF.

The rearrangement links TRBV4-1 to TRBJ2-3; 8 bases fit TRBD1. The junction had 10 bases not matched to a gene; V was cut back by 1 base and J by 4 bases. Germline lookup yields CDR1 MGHRA and CDR2 YSYEKL. The CDR3 spans 17 residues. CDR3 region: CASSQVITQGAPDTQYF. In nucleotides, the CDR3 is TGCGCCAGCAGCCAAGTTATAACCCAGGGGGCCCCAGATACGCAGTATTTT.

This rearrangement joins TRBV18 to TRBJ1-3; D possibly corresponds to TRBD1 (5 bases). Germline assignment: CDR1 KGHSH and CDR2 LQKENI. CDR3 length: 14 residues. Trimming pared 8 bases from V and 0 bases from J, leaving 11 bases between. The CDR3 coding sequence is TGTGCCAGCGAACCGGGGGTCTCTGGAAACACCATATATTTT. The encoded protein is CASEPGVSGNTIYF.

The rearrangement links TRBV7-3 to TRBJ2-1; TRBD2 agrees at 8 bases. The CDR3 is 15 residues long. Germline lookup yields CDR1 SGHTA and CDR2 FQGTGA. V dropped 1 base and J dropped 8; count of bases not matched to a gene: 7. DNA for the CDR3: TGTGCCAGCAGCTTAATTAGCGGGAATATCCATGAGCAGTTCTTC. Translating gives CASSLISGNIHEQFF.

The chain uses TRBV21-1 and TRBJ2-7; whether TRBD1, the table's D call, matches the DNA was not checked. TRBV21-1 is an annotated pseudogene. CDR3 length: 15 amino acids. The CDR3 here is CASSKFRWTTYEQYF. For the CDR3, the DNA is TGTGCCAGCAGCAAATTCCGTTGGACAACCTACGAGCAGTACTTC.

The V and J genes are TRBV9 and TRBJ1-1; D perhaps matches TRBD1 (6 bases). This CDR3 region has 13 residues. V lost 1 base, J lost 6 bases, and 10 bases lay in between. Germline loops: CDR1 SGDLS, CDR2 YYNGEE. In DNA, the CDR3 is TGTGCCAGCAGCGTAACAGGGTACTCTGAAGCTTTCTTT. Protein product: CASSVTGYSEAFF.

This clone appeared once. The rearrangement joins TRBV11-2 to TRBJ2-7; TRBD2 matches 9 bases. CDR1 is SGHAT and CDR2 is FQNNGV in the germline V gene. V shed 4 bases, J shed 2 bases, and the junction held 6 bases outside the gene matches. This CDR3 has 15 residues. The CDR3 nucleotides read TGTGCCAGCAGCTATACGACTAGCGGACCCTACGAGCAGTACTTC. Encoded protein: CASSYTTSGPYEQYF.

This chain links TRBV6-6 with TRBJ2-7; a possible D gene is TRBD1 (5 bases). Germline CDR1 is MNHNY and CDR2 is SVGAGI (reference sequence). This CDR3 spans 15 amino acids. Trimming left V 6 bases short and J 6 bases short, with 21 bases between. CDR3 sequence: CASSPLSAGKSEQYF. CDR3 nucleotides: TGTGCCAGCAGCCCCCTGTCGGCAGGGAAGTCCGAGCAGTACTTC.

Only one count was recorded for this clone. This rearrangement joins TRBV5-4 to TRBJ1-1; 11 bases are shared with TRBD1. Germline CDR1 reads SGHNT; CDR2 reads YYREEE (reference sequence). The CDR3 extends over 16 amino acids. Trimming at V came to 4 bases and at J to 7 bases, leaving 12 bases not matched to a gene. The CDR3 DNA reads TGTGCCAGCAGCCCCGGTTCGGGACAGGGGGTGGTTGAAGCTTTCTTT. This gives the protein CASSPGSGQGVVEAFF.

This clone came up once. The chain combines TRBV4-2 with TRBJ1-2; a possible D gene is TRBD1 (5 bases). CDR1 LGHNA and CDR2 YNFKEQ come from the germline V gene. Trimming removed 0 bases at V and 4 bases at J, with 15 bases between. The CDR3 is 16 residues long. CDR3 region: CASSQDGSGRSYGYTF. The CDR3 DNA follows: TGTGCCAGCAGCCAAGATGGATCAGGGCGGAGCTATGGCTACACCTTC.

Notes on this clone: At one boundary the junction diverges from the germline segment, which might be a read error. The V and J genes are TRBV28 and TRBJ2-7; the match to TRBD2 covers 8 bases. The CDR3 covers 11 residues. The germline V gene encodes CDR1 MDHEN and CDR2 SYDVKM. Here the CDR3 reads CASSYGRDRSF. In DNA form, the CDR3 reads TGTGCCAGCAGCTACGGGAGGGACCGCTCCTTC.

This rearrangement joins TRBV6-6 to TRBJ2-3, with D unresolved. V gave up 0 bases and J gave up 4 bases, with 11 bases separating them. This CDR3 spans 15 amino acids. Germline V lookup: CDR1 MNHNY, CDR2 SVGAGI (reference sequence). For the CDR3, the DNA is TGTGCCAGCAGTTACTCGAGGTACCGTTCAGATACGCAGTATTTT. Translation gives CASSYSRYRSDTQYF.

The chain employs TRBV5-6 and TRBJ2-1; 12 nucleotides line up with TRBD2. The trim removed 4 bases at V and 0 bases at J, leaving 2 bases unmatched. This CDR3 region has 16 residues. Germline V gene lookup returns CDR1 SGHDT and CDR2 YYEEEE. The CDR3 nucleotides are TGTGCCAGCAGCACACTAGCGGGAGGCTCCTACAATGAGCAGTTCTTC. The encoded protein is CASSTLAGGSYNEQFF.

The chain couples TRBV28 to TRBJ1-2; TRBD1 matches 11 bases. CDR3 size: 16 residues. Germline CDR1 is MDHEN and CDR2 is SYDVKM. The chain's CDR3 is CATCPGTGGLDYGYTF. CDR3 bases: TGTGCTACATGCCCCGGGACAGGGGGACTAGACTATGGCTACACCTTC.

The chain combines TRBV10-2 with TRBJ2-1, with 12 bases identical to TRBD2. Germline CDR1 and CDR2: WSHSY and SAAADI. The CDR3 is 15 amino acids. The V and J ends lost 2 bases and 10 bases, in that order; junction bases with no gene match: 6. The CDR3 nucleotides read TGCGCCAGCAGTGAGCGGCTAGCGGGAGGGACGGAGCAGTTCTTC. Amino acids: CASSERLAGGTEQFF.

The chain has TRBV27 and TRBJ2-7, with TRBD1 matching over 9 bases. Germline lookup yields CDR1 MNHEY and CDR2 SMNVEV (reference sequence). The CDR3 sequence is 13 residues long. The ends lost 8 bases at V and 5 bases at J; junction bases unmatched: 7. The CDR3 nucleotides read TGTGCCAGCCACCGGGACAGGGATCACGAGCAGTACTTC. Translation: CASHRDRDHEQYF.